Following are 11 T cell receptor beta chains from one sample sequenced in a study of T cell responses to AZD1222 COVID-19 vaccine. This table comes from immunoSEQ multiplex PCR, and its TCRdb copy is limited to in-frame clones, with some not included. This table holds more than 75,000 clones, more than 70% found once. The sample was peripheral blood, taken 28 days after the second AZD1222 dose. Receptors were obtained from an adult who received the AZD1222 COVID-19 vaccine.

The chain is built from TRBV6-2 or TRBV6-3 and TRBJ1-5, with TRBD1 as a possible D gene (5 bases). Trimming removed 1 base from V and 7 bases from J, with 8 bases in between. CDR3 length: 13 amino acids. Germline lookup yields CDR1 MNHEY and CDR2 SVGEGT. The DNA of the CDR3 is TGTGCCAGCAGTTACTGGGGGGGACAGCCCCAGCATTTT. This gives the protein CASSYWGGQPQHF.

This clone appeared a few times. The CDR3 reads CASSRGRDTEAFF. CDR3 nucleotides: TGTGCCAGCAGCCGGGGGCGGGACACTGAAGCTTTCTTT. The chain joins TRBV5-4 to TRBJ1-1; D is perhaps TRBD1 (6 bases). Trimming removed 4 bases at V and 3 bases at J, with 10 bases between. Germline values: CDR1 SGHNT, CDR2 YYREEE (reference sequence). The CDR3 consists of 13 residues.

The rearrangement joins TRBV5-4 to TRBJ1-2; 8 positions agree with TRBD1. The V segment lost 3 bases and the J segment 2 bases; nucleotides outside the gene matches: 6. The CDR3 consists of 15 residues. Germline V gene data show CDR1 as SGHNT and CDR2 as YYREEE (reference sequence). The CDR3 region has the DNA TGTGCCAGCAGCTCGATAACAGGGGGGAACTATGGCTACACCTTC. Residues: CASSSITGGNYGYTF.

The chain carries TRBV11-2 and TRBJ2-7, with TRBD1 identical over 10 bases. The CDR3 totals 14 residues. The germline CDR1 and CDR2 sequences are SGHAT and FQNNGV. V shed 5 bases, J shed 4 bases, and the junction held 5 bases outside the gene matches. The CDR3 coding sequence is TGTGCCAGCAGCGCTGGGACAGGGGCGTACGAGCAGTACTTC. Encoded protein: CASSAGTGAYEQYF.

V is TRBV19 and J is TRBJ1-5; D is possibly TRBD1 (6 bases). V was cut by 1 base and J by 2 bases, with 18 bases left in between. The germline V gene encodes CDR1 LNHDA and CDR2 SQIVND (reference sequence). There are 18 residues in the CDR3. The CDR3 here is CASSIGPSYRAGNQPQHF. The CDR3 DNA is TGTGCCAGTAGTATAGGTCCTTCGTACAGGGCTGGCAATCAGCCCCAGCATTTT.

The V call is TRBV10-1, the J call TRBJ1-1; 7 bases are a match to TRBD1. Unmatched junction bases numbered 3, after V lost 3 bases and J lost 5 bases. The CDR3 is 13 amino acids. The germline gives CDR1 WNHNN, CDR2 SYGVQD (reference sequence). This chain's CDR3 is CASSDPTGTEAFF. Here the CDR3 DNA reads TGCGCCAGCAGTGACCCGACAGGGACTGAAGCTTTCTTT.

As to this clone: Other nucleotide sequences from this sample produce the same CDR3. The chain recombines TRBV7-9 with TRBJ2-5; no clear D gene. Germline CDR1 is SEHNR and CDR2 is FQNEAQ (reference sequence). Between the trimmed V and J ends, which lost 5 bases and 5 bases, there was a span of 3 bases. The CDR3 totals 10 residues. The CDR3 bases are TGTGCCAGCAGCCATGAGACCCAGTACTTC. As protein: CASSHETQYF. The full variable domain, completed using reference TRBV7-9 and TRBJ2-5, is DTGVSQNPRHKITKRGQNVTFRCDPISEHNRLYWYRQTLGQGPEFLTYFQNEAQLEKSRLLSDRFSAERPKGSFSTLEIQRTEQGDSAMYLCASSHETQYFGPGTRLLVL.

J is TRBJ1-5 and V is TRBV28; D is unresolved. The CDR3 contains 16 residues. Trimming shortened V by 4 bases and J by 2 bases, and 15 bases separated the two germline ends. CDR1 MDHEN and CDR2 SYDVKM come from the germline V gene. The CDR3 sequence: CASSSAGKGGNQPQHF. CDR3 in DNA: TGTGCCAGCAGTTCAGCCGGGAAGGGAGGCAATCAGCCCCAGCATTTT. The variable domain in full, with the rest retrieved from reference TRBV28 and TRBJ1-5, is DVKVTQSSRYLVKRTGEKVFLECVQDMDHENMFWYRQDPGLGLRLIYFSYDVKMKEKGDIPEGYSVSREKKERFSLILESASTNQTSMYLCASSSAGKGGNQPQHFGDGTRLSIL.

The chain links TRBV6-1 to TRBJ1-5, with 7 bases lining up with TRBD1. This CDR3 has 16 residues. V gave up 0 bases and J gave up 7 bases; unmatched junction bases: 9. In germline, CDR1 is MNHNS, CDR2 SASEGT. Written as DNA, the CDR3 is TGTGCCAGCAGTGAAGCCCGACAGGGAGGCGGGCAGCCCCAGCATTTT. Residues: CASSEARQGGGQPQHF.

This clone was recorded only once. The chain links TRBV6-1 to TRBJ2-7; D gene uncertain. Germline V gene sequence: CDR1 MNHNS, CDR2 SASEGT. The CDR3 spans 15 residues. The V end was cut by 1 base, the J end by 5 bases, with 15 bases between. In DNA, the CDR3 is TGTGCCAGCAGTGAAGGATCCCTAATTTGGGACGAGCAGTACTTC. Encoded protein: CASSEGSLIWDEQYF.

The chain uses TRBV3-1 (or the pseudogene TRBV3-2) and TRBJ1-2, with 7 bases aligning to TRBD1. CDR1 LGHDT and CDR2 YNNKEL come from the germline V gene (reference sequence). This CDR3 contains 16 residues. The trim removed 4 bases at V and 8 bases at J, leaving 16 bases unmatched. The CDR3 loop reads CASSPLRGDSSVGYTF. CDR3 sequence (DNA): TGTGCCAGCAGCCCCCTGAGGGGGGACAGCTCAGTCGGCTACACCTTC.